The 3 T cell receptor beta chains listed next were all sequenced from one sample in a study of shared clonotypes between healthy human individuals. Repertoires were generated with immunoSEQ multiplex PCR, while TCRdb's copy carries only in-frame clones and drops some. The repertoire holds 2,100,000 or so clones, with more than 90% as singletons. Sequenced input: naive CD4+ T cells sorted from blood. Specified subset: CD45RA+ positively selected. The source is a man between 18 and 29 years old in good health.

A word on this clone: This specimen includes other DNA sequences encoding the same CDR3. The chain is built from TRBV19 and TRBJ2-2; possibly TRBD1 for D (5 bases). V lost 3 bases, J lost 1 base, and 9 bases lay in between. CDR1 is LNHDA, CDR2 SQIVND, per germline (reference sequence). CDR3 length equals 15 residues. The DNA for the CDR3 is TGTGCCAGTAGTATCGGTCAGGGGAACACCGGGGAGCTGTTTTTT. Translating gives CASSIGQGNTGELFF.

The chain recombines TRBV4-2 with TRBJ1-1, with a weak D call TRBD1 (5 bases). V shed 3 bases and J shed 5 bases, with 16 bases lying between them. The germline CDR1 and CDR2 sequences are LGHNA and YNFKEQ. The CDR3 has 15 residues. DNA of the CDR3: TGTGCCAGCAGCCACCGAGGGTCTGGGACTACTGAAGCTTTCTTT. It encodes CASSHRGSGTTEAFF.

The chain has TRBV5-1 and TRBJ1-3; D call uncertain. Germline V gene data show CDR1 as SGHRS and CDR2 as YFSETQ. The CDR3 is 16 amino acids. The V end was cut by 0 bases, the J end by 4 bases, with 14 bases between. The CDR3 spells CASSLVAGDRGNTIYF. The CDR3 DNA follows: TGCGCCAGCAGCTTGGTGGCAGGAGATAGAGGAAACACCATATATTTT. The variable domain in full, completed from reference TRBV5-1 and TRBJ1-3, reads KAGVTQTPRYLIKTRGQQVTLSCSPISGHRSVSWYQQTPGQGLQFLFEYFSETQRNKGNFPGRFSGRQFSNSRSEMNVSTLELGDSALYLCASSLVAGDRGNTIYFGEGSWLTVV.